The 7 T cell receptor beta chains listed next were all sequenced from one sample in a study of blood T cells in healthy people across ages. It was with a sample-barcoded 5' primer and a J-beta primer mix that a second PCR of roughly 7 to 12 cycles was run. TCRdb reprocessed the 5' RACE reads via MiXCR and lists one record per CDR3 protein. This sample has 650,000 to 1,000,000 distinct CDR3 sequences, with around 36% found just once. Sequenced material: blood. The receptors were sampled from a man between 18 and 35 years old in good health.

This clonotype was counted many times. The rearrangement uses TRBV25-1 and TRBJ2-7; D tentatively fits TRBD1 or TRBD2 (5 bases each). The germline V gene has CDR1 MGHDK and CDR2 SYGVNS. CDR3 length: 16 residues. Deletions cut 1 base from V and 7 bases from J, with 20 bases between. Here the CDR3 reads CASSEFTGTAYNEQYF. The CDR3 coding sequence is TGTGCCAGCAGTGAATTCACCGGGACGGCTTACAATGAGCAGTACTTC.

The table lists this clonotype with a few counts. This chain joins TRBV2 and TRBJ2-7; 7 nucleotides line up with TRBD1. The junction had 12 bases not matched to a gene; V was cut back by 6 bases and J by 10 bases. CDR1 is SNHLY and CDR2 is FYNNEI in the germline V gene. This CDR3 spans 13 amino acids. For the CDR3, the DNA is TGTGCCAGCAGAGGAGATGTTGGGACAGCCCAGTACTTC. This gives the protein CASRGDVGTAQYF.

The rearrangement links TRBV27 to TRBJ1-5; D may be TRBD1 (6 bases). The CDR3 has 14 amino acids. V lost 6 bases and J 2 bases, leaving 11 bases between the germline ends. Germline lookup yields CDR1 MNHEY and CDR2 SMNVEV (reference sequence). The CDR3 loop reads CASSPHRGNQPQHF. DNA of the CDR3: TGTGCCAGCAGCCCACACAGGGGCAATCAGCCCCAGCATTTT.

In the case of this clonotype: Just one base apart from a much larger clone, this may be a read error. The rearrangement links TRBV20-1 to TRBJ2-5, with D tentatively TRBD2 (7 bases). The V end was cut by 3 bases, the J end by 11 bases, with 28 bases between. The CDR3 has 16 amino acids. Germline V gene lookup returns CDR1 DFQATT and CDR2 SNEGSKA (reference sequence). For the CDR3, the DNA is TGCAGTGCTAGGCCTCGGCGGGGGCCGATAAACAATGAGCAGTACTTC. Protein sequence: CSARPRRGPINNEQYF.

In the case of this clonotype: At one end, the junction sequence differs from germline, possibly due to a read error. DNA of the CDR3: TGCGCCATTTCGGGACAGGTGGGCACAGATACGCAGTATTTT. Protein: CAISGQVGTDTQYF. The V gene is TRBV12-3 or TRBV12-4, the J gene TRBJ2-3; 8 positions agree with TRBD1. The CDR3 is 14 amino acids.

Here the CDR3 DNA reads TGCGCCAGCAGCCAAGACGGGACAGGGGCGCCTCAGCCCCAGCATTTT. Translated, it gives CASSQDGTGAPQPQHF. The V and J genes are TRBV4-3 and TRBJ1-5, with 10 positions matching TRBD1. Germline V gene sequence: CDR1 LGHNA, CDR2 YSLEER. Unmatched junction bases numbered 5, after V lost 0 bases and J lost 6 bases. This CDR3 is built from 16 residues.

The rearrangement uses TRBV29-1 and TRBJ1-2, with a tentative D call TRBD1 (5 bases). This CDR3 is 13 amino acids long. Germline V gives CDR1 SQVTM, CDR2 ANQGSEA. V dropped 7 bases and J dropped 5 bases, with 17 bases sitting between them. In nucleotides, the CDR3 is TGCAGCGGGGCCCAGGGTAGTGGGTATGGCTACACCTTC. Its protein product is CSGAQGSGYGYTF.